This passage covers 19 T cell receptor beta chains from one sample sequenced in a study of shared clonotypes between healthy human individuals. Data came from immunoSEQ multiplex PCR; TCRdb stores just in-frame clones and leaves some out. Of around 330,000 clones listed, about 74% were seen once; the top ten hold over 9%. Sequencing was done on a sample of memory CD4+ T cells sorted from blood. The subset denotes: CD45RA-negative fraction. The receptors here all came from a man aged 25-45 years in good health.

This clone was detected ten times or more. CDR3 protein: CASGAGDPAWGNEQFF. The CDR3 bases are TGTGCCAGCGGAGCTGGGGACCCAGCGTGGGGGAATGAGCAGTTCTTC. J is TRBJ2-1 and V is TRBV28; D may correspond to TRBD1 or TRBD2 (5 bases each). V lost 8 bases and J lost 7, with 24 bases in between. The CDR3 extends over 16 amino acids. Looked up from germline, CDR1 is MDHEN and CDR2 is SYDVKM.

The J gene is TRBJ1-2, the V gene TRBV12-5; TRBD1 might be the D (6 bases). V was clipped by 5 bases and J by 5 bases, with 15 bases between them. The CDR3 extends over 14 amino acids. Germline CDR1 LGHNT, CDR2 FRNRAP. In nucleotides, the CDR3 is TGTGCTAGTGGTCCCGAGAGAGGGGGTTATGGCTACACCTTC. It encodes CASGPERGGYGYTF.

The CDR3 protein is CASSPRTSRRDEQFF. The CDR3 nucleotides read TGTGCCAGCAGCCCCCGGACTAGCCGGCGTGATGAGCAGTTCTTC. The chain joins TRBV7-3 to TRBJ2-1; 8 positions agree with TRBD2. This CDR3 has 15 residues. Germline values: CDR1 SGHTA, CDR2 FQGTGA. The ends lost 5 bases at V and 8 bases at J; junction bases unmatched: 11.

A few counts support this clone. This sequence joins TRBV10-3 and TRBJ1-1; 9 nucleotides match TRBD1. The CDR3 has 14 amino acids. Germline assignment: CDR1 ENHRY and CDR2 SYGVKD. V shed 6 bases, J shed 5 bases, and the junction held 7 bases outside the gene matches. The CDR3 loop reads CAIRSGTGYTEAFF. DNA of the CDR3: TGTGCCATCAGGTCCGGGACAGGGTATACTGAAGCTTTCTTT.

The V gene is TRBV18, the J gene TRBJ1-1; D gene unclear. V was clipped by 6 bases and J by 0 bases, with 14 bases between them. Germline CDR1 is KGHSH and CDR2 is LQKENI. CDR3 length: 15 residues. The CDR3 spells CASSLGGIMNTEAFF. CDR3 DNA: TGTGCCAGCTCGCTCGGCGGGATAATGAACACTGAAGCTTTCTTT.

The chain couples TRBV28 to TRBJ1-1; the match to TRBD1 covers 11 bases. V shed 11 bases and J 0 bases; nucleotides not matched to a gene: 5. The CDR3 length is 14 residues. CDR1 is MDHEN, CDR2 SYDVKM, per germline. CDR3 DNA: TGTGCCGCAGGACAGGGGGCTTTGAACACTGAAGCTTTCTTT. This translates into CAAGQGALNTEAFF.

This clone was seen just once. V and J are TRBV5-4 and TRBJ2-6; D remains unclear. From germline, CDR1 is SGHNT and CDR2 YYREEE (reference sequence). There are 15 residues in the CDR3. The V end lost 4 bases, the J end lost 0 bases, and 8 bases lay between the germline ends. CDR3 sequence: CASSARSSGANVLTF. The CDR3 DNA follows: TGTGCCAGCAGCGCCAGGTCCTCTGGGGCCAACGTCCTGACTTTC.

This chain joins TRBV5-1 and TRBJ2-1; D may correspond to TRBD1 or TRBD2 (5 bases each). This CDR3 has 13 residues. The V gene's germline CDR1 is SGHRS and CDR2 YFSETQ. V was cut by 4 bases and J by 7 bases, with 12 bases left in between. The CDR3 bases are TGCGCCAGCAGCAAGGGGACGTGGAATGAGCAGTTCTTC. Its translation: CASSKGTWNEQFF.

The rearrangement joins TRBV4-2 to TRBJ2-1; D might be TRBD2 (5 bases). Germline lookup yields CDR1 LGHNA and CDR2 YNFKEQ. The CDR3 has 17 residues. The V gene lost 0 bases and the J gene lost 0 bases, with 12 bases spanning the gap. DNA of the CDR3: TGTGCCAGCAGCCAAGACAGTAGGAGGATCTCCTACAATGAGCAGTTCTTC. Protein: CASSQDSRRISYNEQFF.

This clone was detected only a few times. In DNA form, the CDR3 reads TGCGCCAGCAGCCTCAACTCGAACCAACTATACAATGAGCAGTTCTTC. Translating it yields CASSLNSNQLYNEQFF. The chain links TRBV5-1 to TRBJ2-1, with D unclear. From germline, CDR1 is SGHRS and CDR2 YFSETQ. Trimming removed 4 bases at V and 4 bases at J, with 18 bases between. This CDR3 has 16 residues. The variable domain in full, with the rest retrieved from reference TRBV5-1 and TRBJ2-1, is KAGVTQTPRYLIKTRGQQVTLSCSPISGHRSVSWYQQTPGQGLQFLFEYFSETQRNKGNFPGRFSGRQFSNSRSEMNVSTLELGDSALYLCASSLNSNQLYNEQFFGPGTRLTVL.

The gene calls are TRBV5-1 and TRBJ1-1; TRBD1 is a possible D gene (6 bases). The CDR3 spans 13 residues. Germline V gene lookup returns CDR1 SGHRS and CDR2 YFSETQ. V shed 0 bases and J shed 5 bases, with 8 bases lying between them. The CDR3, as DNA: TGCGCCAGCAGCTTGGACAGGGTGACTGAAGCTTTCTTT. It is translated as CASSLDRVTEAFF.

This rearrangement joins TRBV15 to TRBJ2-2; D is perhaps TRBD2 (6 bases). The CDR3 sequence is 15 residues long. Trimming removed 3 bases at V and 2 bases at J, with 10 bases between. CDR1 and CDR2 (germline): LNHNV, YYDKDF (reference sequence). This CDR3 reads CATSSPTRNTGELFF. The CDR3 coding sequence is TGTGCCACCAGCAGTCCGACTAGAAACACCGGGGAGCTGTTTTTT.

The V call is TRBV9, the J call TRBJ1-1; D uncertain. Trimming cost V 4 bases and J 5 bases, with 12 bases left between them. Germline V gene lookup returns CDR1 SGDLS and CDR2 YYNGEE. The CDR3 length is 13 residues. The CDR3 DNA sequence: TGTGCCAGCAGCCTTGATTCGAGAACTGAAGCTTTCTTT. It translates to CASSLDSRTEAFF.

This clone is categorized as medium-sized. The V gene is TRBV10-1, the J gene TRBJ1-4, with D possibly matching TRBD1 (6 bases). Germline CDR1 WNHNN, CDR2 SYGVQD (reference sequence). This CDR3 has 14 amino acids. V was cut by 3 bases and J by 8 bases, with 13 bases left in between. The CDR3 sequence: CASSDVGAEEKLFF. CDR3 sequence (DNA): TGCGCCAGCAGTGATGTGGGGGCAGAAGAAAAACTGTTTTTT.

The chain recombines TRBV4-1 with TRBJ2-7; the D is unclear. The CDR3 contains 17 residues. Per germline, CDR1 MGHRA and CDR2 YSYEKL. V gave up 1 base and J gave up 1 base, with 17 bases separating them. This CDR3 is CASSQGVWARESYEQYF. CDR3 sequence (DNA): TGCGCCAGCAGCCAAGGCGTTTGGGCCCGAGAATCCTACGAGCAGTACTTC.

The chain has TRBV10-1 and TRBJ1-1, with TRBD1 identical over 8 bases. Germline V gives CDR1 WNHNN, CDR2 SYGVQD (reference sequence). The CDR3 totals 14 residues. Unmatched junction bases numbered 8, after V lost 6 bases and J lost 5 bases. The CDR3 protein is CASSADRGLTEAFF. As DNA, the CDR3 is TGCGCCAGCAGCGCCGACAGGGGACTAACTGAAGCTTTCTTT.

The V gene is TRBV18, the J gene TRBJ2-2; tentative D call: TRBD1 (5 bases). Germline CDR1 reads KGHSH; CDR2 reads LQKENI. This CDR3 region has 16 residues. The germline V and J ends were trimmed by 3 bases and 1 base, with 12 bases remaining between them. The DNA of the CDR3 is TGTGCCAGCTCACCTTGGGCAGGGAAGAACACCGGGGAGCTGTTTTTT. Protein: CASSPWAGKNTGELFF.

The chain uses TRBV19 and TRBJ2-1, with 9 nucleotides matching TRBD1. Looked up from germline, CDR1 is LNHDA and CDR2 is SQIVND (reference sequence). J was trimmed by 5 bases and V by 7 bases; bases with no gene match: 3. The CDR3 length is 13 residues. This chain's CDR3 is CASNRGLHNEQFF. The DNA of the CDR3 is TGTGCCAGTAACAGGGGGCTCCACAATGAGCAGTTCTTC.

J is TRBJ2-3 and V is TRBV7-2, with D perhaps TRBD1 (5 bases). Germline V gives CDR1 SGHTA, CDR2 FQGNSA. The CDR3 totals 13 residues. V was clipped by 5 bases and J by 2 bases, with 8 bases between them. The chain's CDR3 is CASSPQVTDTQYF. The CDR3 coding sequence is TGTGCCAGCAGCCCACAGGTCACAGATACGCAGTATTTT. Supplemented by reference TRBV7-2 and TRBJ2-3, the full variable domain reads GAGVSQSPSNKVTEKGKDVELRCDPISGHTALYWYRQSLGQGLEFLIYFQGNSAPDKSGLPSDRFSAERTGGSVSTLTIQRTQQEDSAVYLCASSPQVTDTQYFGPGTRLTVL.